Sequencing of this T cell receptor (beta chain) was carried out in a study of control samples from healthy donors and cancer patients. The assay was immunoSEQ multiplex PCR, and TCRdb's table has in-frame clones only and misses some. Of about 160,000 clones in the sample, roughly 90% were seen once. Germline V gene data show CDR1 as MGHRA and CDR2 as YSYEKL. The length of the CDR3 is 18 residues. V was clipped by 4 bases and J by 2 bases, with 18 bases between them. The receptor was isolated from a man aged 25 to 45 in good health. Specimen: blood. The rearrangement joins TRBV4-1 to TRBJ1-6, with a possible D match to TRBD1 (5 bases). For the CDR3, the DNA is TGCGCCAGCAGCCCGGTTCCGGCGGGGGGACCCTATAATTCACCCCTCCACTTT. It encodes CASSPVPAGGPYNSPLHF.